Each of the 32 T cell receptor beta chains below was sequenced from the same sample in a study of neurological immune-mediated disorders (dated by TCRdb to the late 2010s). Library creation used 5' RACE. Sequencing relied on an Illumina HiSeq 2500. Using fastp at Q25 and MiXCR, TCRdb reprocessed the public reads and kept productive beta chains. Entries are consolidated by CDR3 protein sequence, retaining the most common genes and DNA. The table for this sample lists about 44,000 distinct CDR3 sequences; roughly a fifth of them were counted only once. The ten largest clones take up approximately 4.2% of the sample. Sample time point, as interpreted from the label and publication: technical triplicate 3. The sequencing input was PBMCs. Every receptor here comes from a man in his sixties with HTLV-1-associated myelopathy (HAM/TSP).

This clonotype was counted many times. The chain joins TRBV7-8 to TRBJ2-3; 13 bases match TRBD2. With V trimmed by 5 bases and J by 4 bases, 6 bases remained unmatched. The CDR3 length is 16 residues. The germline gives CDR1 SGHVS, CDR2 FQNEAQ. The CDR3 reads CASSKGLAGAADTQYF. The CDR3 nucleotides read TGTGCCAGCAGCAAAGGACTAGCGGGAGCAGCAGATACGCAGTATTTT.

This clonotype occurred many times. V and J are TRBV5-1 and TRBJ2-3; TRBD1 matches at 8 bases. The J segment lost 3 bases and the V segment lost 3 bases, leaving 9 bases of the junction unmatched. Germline V gene data show CDR1 as SGHRS and CDR2 as YFSETQ. The CDR3 spans 16 residues. The CDR3 nucleotides are TGCGCCAGCAGCTCCCAGGGGGCCAAGTCAACAGATACGCAGTATTTT. The encoded protein is CASSSQGAKSTDTQYF.

This clonotype was found once. J is TRBJ2-1 and V is TRBV10-3; a weak D match, TRBD1 (6 bases). Trimming pared 6 bases from V and 9 bases from J, leaving 15 bases between. CDR3 length: 13 amino acids. Germline CDR1 reads ENHRY; CDR2 reads SYGVKD. The CDR3 nucleotides read TGTGCCATCAGCAGAGAGGGGGTTAGTGAGCAGTTCTTC. It codes for CAISREGVSEQFF.

This clonotype showed up many times. The CDR3 region is CASSGAGLASGETQYF. CDR3 nucleotides: TGTGCCAGCAGTGGGGCGGGACTAGCCTCGGGAGAGACCCAGTACTTC. This chain connects TRBV2 to TRBJ2-5; TRBD2 aligns across 9 bases. J lost 4 bases, V lost 4 bases, and 10 bases had no gene match. In germline, CDR1 is SNHLY, CDR2 FYNNEI. This CDR3 region has 16 residues.

This clonotype was counted many times. V usage is TRBV12-3 or TRBV12-4 and J usage is TRBJ1-2; D gene unclear. The V and J ends lost 5 bases and 8 bases respectively, with 18 bases between them. This CDR3 region has 14 residues. The CDR3 nucleotides are TGTGCCAGCAGTAGACAAGGCCCCGATGGAGGCTACACCTTC. This encodes CASSRQGPDGGYTF.

In its sample, this clonotype was seen once. This chain uses TRBV29-1 with TRBJ2-7; no clear D. Germline lookup yields CDR1 SQVTM and CDR2 ANQGSEA. Deletions cut 4 bases from V and 5 bases from J, with 9 bases between. The CDR3 has 11 residues. CDR3 bases: TGCAGCGTTGGGGGTCGGGACGAGCAGTACTTC. Amino acids: CSVGGRDEQYF.

This clonotype was seen at least ten times. This chain connects TRBV5-1 to TRBJ2-7; 9 bases match TRBD2. V trimming: 4 bases; J trimming: 7 bases; junction bases outside the gene matches: 15. The CDR3 is 16 residues long. Germline lookup yields CDR1 SGHRS and CDR2 YFSETQ. CDR3 loop: CASSRTLSGSKGEQYF. In DNA, the CDR3 is TGCGCCAGCAGCCGTACCCTTAGCGGGAGCAAGGGAGAGCAGTACTTC.

This clonotype was recorded many times. The chain combines TRBV21-1 with TRBJ2-7; the table assigns TRBD2, which was not confirmed against the DNA. TRBV21-1 is marked as a pseudogene. CDR3 length equals 11 residues. The CDR3, as DNA: TGTGCCAGCAGCAGGGAGGGGGAGCAGTACTTC. This translates into CASSREGEQYF.

This clonotype was counted ten times or more. The chain employs TRBV24-1 and TRBJ2-5; TRBD2 aligns across 11 bases. V lost 0 bases to trimming and J lost 3 bases; unmatched junction nucleotides: 2. Germline V gene sequence: CDR1 KGHDR, CDR2 SFDVKD. The CDR3 extends over 16 amino acids. The CDR3, as DNA: TGTGCCACCAGTGATTTGCTGACTAGCGGGAAAGAGACCCAGTACTTC. The encoded protein is CATSDLLTSGKETQYF.

This clonotype showed up many times. CDR3 loop: CSARVIGQGESYEQYF. DNA for the CDR3: TGCAGTGCTAGAGTCATCGGACAGGGTGAAAGCTACGAGCAGTACTTC. This chain connects TRBV20-1 to TRBJ2-7; 8 bases match TRBD1. The CDR3 is made up of 16 amino acids. Looked up from germline, CDR1 is DFQATT and CDR2 is SNEGSKA (reference sequence). Unmatched junction bases numbered 11, after V lost 1 base and J lost 3 bases.

This clonotype has more than one count but fewer than ten. A much larger clonotype is one base distant, so this may be a read error. The chain is built from TRBV10-2 and TRBJ2-3, with D perhaps matching TRBD2 (5 bases). The germline V and J ends were trimmed by 10 bases and 1 base, with 15 bases remaining between them. CDR1 is WSHSY, CDR2 SAAADI, per germline. The CDR3 has 14 amino acids. The CDR3 sequence is CATRLAPCTDTQYF. CDR3 bases: TGCGCCACTCGTCTAGCTCCTTGCACAGATACGCAGTATTTT.

This clonotype was seen many times. The CDR3 DNA is TGCGCCAGCAGCCAAGGATCAGGGGGCCCCTATGGCTACACCTTC. As protein: CASSQGSGGPYGYTF. The chain links TRBV4-1 to TRBJ1-2; 8 bases agree with TRBD1. The V segment lost 1 base and the J segment 4 bases; nucleotides outside the gene matches: 5. The V gene's germline CDR1 is MGHRA and CDR2 YSYEKL. This CDR3 has 15 residues.

This clonotype was picked up many times. J is TRBJ1-2 and V is TRBV24-1, with no clear D. This CDR3 comprises 14 residues. The V end was cut by 1 base, the J end by 2 bases, with 7 bases between. From germline, CDR1 is KGHDR and CDR2 SFDVKD. The CDR3 region is CATSDLTVNYGYTF. The CDR3, as DNA: TGTGCCACCAGTGATTTAACAGTGAACTATGGCTACACCTTC.

The sample holds many counts of this clonotype. The chain couples TRBV6-5 to TRBJ1-5; D remains ambiguous. The germline V and J ends were trimmed by 4 bases and 4 bases, with 14 bases remaining between them. The CDR3 covers 15 residues. In germline, CDR1 is MNHEY, CDR2 SVGAGI. The CDR3 loop reads CASSSVRNQNQPQHF. CDR3 sequence (DNA): TGTGCCAGCAGTTCCGTTCGAAATCAGAATCAGCCCCAGCATTTT.

This chain uses TRBV20-1 with TRBJ2-7, with 8 bases that match TRBD2. The length of the CDR3 is 15 residues. Germline assignment: CDR1 DFQATT and CDR2 SNEGSKA (reference sequence). With V trimmed by 3 bases and J by 3 bases, 10 bases remained unmatched. The CDR3 spells CSASYSSGGVYEQYF. The CDR3 nucleotides read TGCAGTGCTAGCTACTCCTCCGGGGGGGTCTACGAGCAGTACTTC.

This clonotype was counted at least ten times. V and J are TRBV11-1 and TRBJ2-1; D is unclear. This CDR3 is built from 12 residues. Trimming removed 5 bases at V and 8 bases at J, with 10 bases between. Germline CDR1 reads SGHAT; CDR2 reads FQDESV (reference sequence). The CDR3, as DNA: TGTGCCAGCAGCCTCGACCTCCATGAGCAGTTCTTC. This sequence encodes CASSLDLHEQFF. Using reference TRBV11-1 and TRBJ2-1 for the parts outside the CDR3, the full variable domain is EAEVAQSPRYKITEKSQAVAFWCDPISGHATLYWYRQILGQGPELLVQFQDESVVDDSQLPKDRFSAERLKGVDSTLKIQPAELGDSAMYLCASSLDLHEQFFGPGTRLTVL.

This clonotype is medium-sized by share. This chain connects TRBV29-1 to TRBJ1-1, with D tentatively TRBD1 (6 bases). The V gene's germline CDR1 is SQVTM and CDR2 ANQGSEA. Trimming pared 7 bases from V and 4 bases from J, leaving 16 bases between. This CDR3 spans 13 amino acids. CDR3 bases: TGCAGCGCTAGTACAGGGTTGGTCACTGAAGCTTTCTTT. Translation: CSASTGLVTEAFF.

This clonotype was counted many times. V gene TRBV4-1 combines with J gene TRBJ2-3; the D gene is possibly TRBD2 (5 bases). V was clipped by 4 bases and J by 5 bases, with 10 bases between them. This CDR3 contains 13 residues. The germline V gene has CDR1 MGHRA and CDR2 YSYEKL. CDR3 DNA sequence: TGCGCCAGCAGCCGAGGGCTGGTAGATACGCAGTATTTT. Its protein product is CASSRGLVDTQYF.

This clonotype has ten or more counts. This chain joins TRBV7-2 and TRBJ2-5; TRBD2 might be the D (5 bases). V lost 3 bases to trimming and J lost 0 bases, with 11 bases between them. The CDR3 is made up of 15 amino acids. Germline CDR1 SGHTA, CDR2 FQGNSA. Here the CDR3 DNA reads TGTGCCAGCAGCTTGAGCGGAGTTTACCAAGAGACCCAGTACTTC. Residues: CASSLSGVYQETQYF.

The table lists this clonotype with many counts. J is TRBJ2-1 and V is TRBV29-1; TRBD2 matches at 9 bases. V lost 0 bases, J lost 9 bases, and 12 bases stayed unmatched. CDR1 and CDR2 from the germline V gene are SQVTM and ANQGSEA. The CDR3 is made up of 16 amino acids. For the CDR3, the DNA is TGCAGCGTTGAAGAGGGCGGGAGGGGCTATTTTGGTGAGCAGTTCTTC. Encoded protein: CSVEEGGRGYFGEQFF.

In its sample, this clonotype was seen many times. The chain couples TRBV29-1 to TRBJ2-7; 7 bases are a match to TRBD1. The CDR3 loop spans 11 amino acids. V shed 7 bases and J 3 bases; nucleotides not matched to a gene: 3. Germline CDR1 reads SQVTM; CDR2 reads ANQGSEA. This chain's CDR3 is CSAGTVYEQYF. CDR3 DNA sequence: TGCAGCGCTGGGACAGTCTACGAGCAGTACTTC.

The chain couples TRBV3-1 to TRBJ2-7; D remains unclear. Per germline, CDR1 LGHDT and CDR2 YNNKEL (reference sequence). V was trimmed by 7 bases and J by 0 bases, leaving 19 bases between them. This CDR3 region has 16 residues. The CDR3 coding sequence is TGTGCCAGCATCTTGAGAAGCGTGAGGACCTCCTACGAGCAGTACTTC. This gives the protein CASILRSVRTSYEQYF.

This clonotype was picked up many times. This chain links TRBV12-3 or TRBV12-4 with TRBJ1-2; TRBD1 might be the D (6 bases). V was clipped by 6 bases and J by 8 bases, with 13 bases between them. The CDR3 has 12 amino acids. This CDR3 is CASSPGQRGYTF. In nucleotides, the CDR3 is TGTGCCAGCAGCCCCGGACAGCGAGGCTACACCTTC.

This clonotype appeared many times. The V gene is TRBV2, the J gene TRBJ2-5; perhaps TRBD2 as D (5 bases). Germline CDR1 is SNHLY and CDR2 is FYNNEI. The V and J ends lost 1 base and 9 bases respectively, with 9 bases between them. This CDR3 contains 12 residues. Here the CDR3 reads CASSEGETAQYF. The CDR3 DNA reads TGTGCCAGCAGTGAAGGGGAGACGGCCCAGTACTTC.

This rearrangement joins TRBV5-1 to TRBJ2-5; D is uncertain. The CDR3 totals 14 residues. Germline V CDR1 and CDR2: SGHRS, YFSETQ. In DNA form, the CDR3 reads TGCGAATCGGAACTTACCCCCCGACAAGAGACCCAGTACTTC. It translates to CESELTPRQETQYF. Full variable domain (missing parts from reference TRBV5-1 and TRBJ2-5): KAGVTQTPRYLIKTRGQQVTLSCSPISGHRSVSWYQQTPGQGLQFLFEYFSETQRNKGNFPGRFSGRQFSNSRSEMNVSTLELGDSALYLCESELTPRQETQYFGPGTRLLVL.

This clonotype was seen ten or more times. CDR3 sequence reads: CSVSGLMNTEAFF. The CDR3 nucleotides read TGCAGCGTCTCAGGGCTGATGAACACTGAAGCTTTCTTT. This rearrangement joins TRBV29-1 to TRBJ1-1, with D possibly being TRBD1 (5 bases). V was pared by 6 bases and J by 0 bases, with 11 bases between. The germline CDR1 and CDR2 sequences are SQVTM and ANQGSEA. The CDR3 loop spans 13 amino acids.

This clonotype has ten or more counts. The chain carries TRBV12-3 or TRBV12-4 and TRBJ2-1, with 10 bases lining up with TRBD1. Unmatched junction bases numbered 8, after V lost 5 bases and J lost 7 bases. This CDR3 comprises 15 residues. The CDR3 DNA reads as TGTGCCAGCAGTCACCGGGACAGGGGAGAGAATGAGCAGTTCTTC. Amino acids: CASSHRDRGENEQFF.

This clonotype occurred a few times. J is TRBJ2-3 and V is TRBV20-1; D is undetermined. The V and J ends lost 7 bases and 2 bases respectively, with 4 bases between them. Germline-derived CDR1 and CDR2 are DFQATT and SNEGSKA (reference sequence). The CDR3 loop spans 10 amino acids. The CDR3 spells CSVHTDTQYF. The CDR3 DNA reads as TGCAGTGTGCACACAGATACGCAGTATTTT.

This clonotype was observed at least ten times. The rearrangement joins TRBV15 to TRBJ2-1; TRBD2 matches at 14 bases. CDR3 length: 15 residues. Germline V lookup: CDR1 LNHNV, CDR2 YYDKDF (reference sequence). The junction had 7 bases not matched to a gene; V was cut back by 5 bases and J by 10 bases. The CDR3 DNA sequence: TGTGCCACCAGCGGGGGACTAGCGGGAGACAGAGAGCAGTTCTTC. It translates to CATSGGLAGDREQFF.

The chain carries TRBV19 and TRBJ2-7, with D maybe TRBD1 (6 bases). The CDR3 length is 14 residues. Germline CDR1 reads LNHDA; CDR2 reads SQIVND (reference sequence). Trimming shortened V by 5 bases and J by 1 base, and 12 bases separated the two germline ends. DNA for the CDR3: TGTGCCAGTAGTCTAGCCACAGGGTCCTACGAGCAGTACTTC. The encoded protein is CASSLATGSYEQYF.

This clonotype has ten or more counts. This rearrangement joins TRBV28 to TRBJ2-7, with D perhaps TRBD1 or TRBD2 (5 bases each). Germline CDR1 MDHEN, CDR2 SYDVKM. The CDR3 contains 13 residues. Trimming removed 6 bases at V and 9 bases at J, with 18 bases between. The DNA of the CDR3 is TGTGCCAGCAGCCATGGGGCCGTGCGGGTGCAGTACTTC. It yields the protein CASSHGAVRVQYF.

This clonotype was recorded many times. The rearrangement links TRBV7-2 to TRBJ2-3; no clear D. The CDR3 sequence is 14 residues long. CDR1 SGHTA and CDR2 FQGNSA come from the germline V gene. V was shortened by 2 bases and J by 2 bases, with 8 bases between the two germline ends. In DNA form, the CDR3 reads TGTGCCAGCAGCTTACGGCGGACCACAGATACGCAGTATTTT. Translated, it gives CASSLRRTTDTQYF. Full variable domain (remainder filled in from reference TRBV7-2 and TRBJ2-3): GAGVSQSPSNKVTEKGKDVELRCDPISGHTALYWYRQSLGQGLEFLIYFQGNSAPDKSGLPSDRFSAERTGGSVSTLTIQRTQQEDSAVYLCASSLRRTTDTQYFGPGTRLTVL.